The clone carrying this T cell receptor (beta chain) was counted a single time. Its antigen is still unknown. Trimming stripped 4 bases from V and 0 bases from J, with 14 bases between. Germline V gene data show CDR1 as SGHRS and CDR2 as YFSETQ. This CDR3 has 16 amino acids. The data were taken from a study of T cell clonotyping in hematopoietic cell transplantation. Profiled with immunoSEQ multiplex PCR; TCRdb holds only in-frame clones, not every one. The profile covers approximately 25,000 clones, with around 95% appearing a single time and approximately 1.5% taken by the ten largest. Study observations and caveats: Graft donor and pretransplant recipient Inverse Simpson Index values predicted broader posttransplant TCR diversity. Without cell sorting, CD4 versus CD8 contributions remain unresolved. Few recipient clonotypes overlapped donors; over 95% were de novo at given depth. Pathologically expanded recipient clonotypes increased progressively from day 30 to day 180 as diversity fell.

Sequenced sample: peripheral blood mononuclear cells. The origin of this receptor is a man aged 45-65 years in good health. Some clones in this sample may be carry-over from other donors' samples. This chain uses TRBV5-1 with TRBJ1-3; TRBD1 is a possible D gene (5 bases). Here the CDR3 reads CASSPDSGVSGNTIYF. In DNA, the CDR3 is TGCGCCAGCAGCCCTGACTCGGGGGTCTCTGGAAACACCATATATTTT.